Following are 2 T cell receptor beta chains from one sample sequenced in a study of OX40 agonist ivuxolimab in advanced cancers. Generated by immunoSEQ multiplex PCR, the TCRdb table keeps only in-frame clones and is missing some. The data contain some 74,000 clones, 90% of them singletons. The specimen was CD4+ or CD8+ T cells sorted from blood, collected in a trial of the OX40 agonist ivuxolimab. Every receptor here comes from an adult with an advanced solid tumor such as melanoma, head and neck, liver or kidney cancer.

The chain uses TRBV6-5 and TRBJ1-1; no definite D call. The ends were cut back, 7 bases at V and 4 bases at J, with 19 bases in the middle. This CDR3 comprises 15 residues. CDR1 MNHEY and CDR2 SVGAGI come from the germline V gene. The CDR3 reads CASTPEFGVATEAFF. Here the CDR3 DNA reads TGTGCCAGCACCCCGGAATTTGGGGTCGCCACTGAAGCTTTCTTT.

The CDR3 loop is CASSFSRDRGPCVGEQYV. CDR3 DNA: TGTGCCAGCAGTTTTTCCCGGGACAGGGGACCTTGTGTGGGGGAGCAGTACGTC. J is TRBJ2-7 and V is TRBV27; TRBD1 matches 10 bases. Unmatched junction bases numbered 18, after V lost 3 bases and J lost 7 bases. This CDR3 is built from 18 residues. Per germline, CDR1 MNHEY and CDR2 SMNVEV (reference sequence).